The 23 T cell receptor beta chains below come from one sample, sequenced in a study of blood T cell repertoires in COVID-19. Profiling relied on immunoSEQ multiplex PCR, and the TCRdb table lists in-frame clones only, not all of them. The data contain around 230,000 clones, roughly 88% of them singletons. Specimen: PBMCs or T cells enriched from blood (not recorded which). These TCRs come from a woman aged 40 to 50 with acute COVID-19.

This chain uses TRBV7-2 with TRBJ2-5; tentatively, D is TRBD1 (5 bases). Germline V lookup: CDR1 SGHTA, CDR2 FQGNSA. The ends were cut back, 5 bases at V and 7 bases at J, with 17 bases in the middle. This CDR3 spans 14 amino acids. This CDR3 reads CASSPGHLQLTQYF. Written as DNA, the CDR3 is TGTGCCAGCAGCCCCGGACACCTCCAACTGACCCAGTACTTC.

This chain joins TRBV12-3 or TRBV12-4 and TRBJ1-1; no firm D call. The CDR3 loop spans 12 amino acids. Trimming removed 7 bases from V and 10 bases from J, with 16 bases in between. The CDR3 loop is CASTSAKRGAFF. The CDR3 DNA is TGTGCCAGCACCTCAGCTAAGCGGGGAGCTTTCTTT.

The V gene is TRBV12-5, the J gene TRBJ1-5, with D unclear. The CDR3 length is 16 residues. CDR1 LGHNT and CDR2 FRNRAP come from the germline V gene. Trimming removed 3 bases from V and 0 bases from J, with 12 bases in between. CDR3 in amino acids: CASGLETPYSNQPQHF. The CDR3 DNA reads TGTGCTAGTGGTTTAGAAACTCCTTATAGCAATCAGCCCCAGCATTTT.

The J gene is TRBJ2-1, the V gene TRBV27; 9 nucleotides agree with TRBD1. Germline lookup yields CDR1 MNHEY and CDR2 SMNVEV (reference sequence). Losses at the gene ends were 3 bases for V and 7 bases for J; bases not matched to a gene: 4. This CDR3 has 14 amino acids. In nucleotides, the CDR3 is TGTGCCAGCAGTTTTTACAGGGGGCGGAATGAGCAGTTCTTC. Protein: CASSFYRGRNEQFF.

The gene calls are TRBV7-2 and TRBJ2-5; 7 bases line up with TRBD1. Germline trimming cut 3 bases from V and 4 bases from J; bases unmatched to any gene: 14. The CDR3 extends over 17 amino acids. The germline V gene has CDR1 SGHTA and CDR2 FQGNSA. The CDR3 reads CASSLGQIEVRRETQYF. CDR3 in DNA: TGTGCCAGCAGCTTGGGACAGATTGAAGTACGGAGAGAGACCCAGTACTTC.

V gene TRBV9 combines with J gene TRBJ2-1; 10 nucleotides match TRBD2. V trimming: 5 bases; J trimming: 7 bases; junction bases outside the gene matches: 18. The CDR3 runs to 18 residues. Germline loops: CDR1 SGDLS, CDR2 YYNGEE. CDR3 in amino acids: CASSSGVAGGLWGNEQFF. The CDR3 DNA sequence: TGTGCCAGCAGTTCAGGGGTAGCGGGAGGCCTTTGGGGGAATGAGCAGTTCTTC.

The CDR3 DNA reads TGTGCCAGCAGCTTGAGATGGGACAGGGTGGAAGCTAACTATGGCTACACCTTC. Residues: CASSLRWDRVEANYGYTF. J is TRBJ1-2 and V is TRBV7-2, with 9 nucleotides matching TRBD1. Per the germline V gene, CDR1 is SGHTA and CDR2 is FQGNSA. The CDR3 has 18 residues. Losses at the gene ends were 3 bases for V and 0 bases for J; bases not matched to a gene: 11.

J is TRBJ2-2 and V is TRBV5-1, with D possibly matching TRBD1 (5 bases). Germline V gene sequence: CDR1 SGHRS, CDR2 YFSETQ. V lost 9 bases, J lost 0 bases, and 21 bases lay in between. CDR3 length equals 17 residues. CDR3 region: CATQPRERGTNTGELFF. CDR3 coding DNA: TGCGCCACCCAGCCCAGGGAAAGGGGCACGAACACCGGGGAGCTGTTTTTT.

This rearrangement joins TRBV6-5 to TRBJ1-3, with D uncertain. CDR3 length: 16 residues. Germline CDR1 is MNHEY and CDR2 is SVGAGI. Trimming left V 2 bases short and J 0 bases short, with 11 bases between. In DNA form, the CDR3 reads TGTGCCAGCAGTTACGGATCGGGTAGCTCTGGAAACACCATATATTTT. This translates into CASSYGSGSSGNTIYF.

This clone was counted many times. The CDR3 is CASSYSPYTEAFF. In DNA, the CDR3 is TGTGCCAGCAGTTACTCCCCCTACACTGAAGCTTTCTTT. V is TRBV6-5 and J is TRBJ1-1; D is ambiguous. V shed 0 bases and J shed 3 bases, with 5 bases lying between them. CDR1 is MNHEY and CDR2 is SVGAGI in the germline V gene. There are 13 residues in the CDR3.

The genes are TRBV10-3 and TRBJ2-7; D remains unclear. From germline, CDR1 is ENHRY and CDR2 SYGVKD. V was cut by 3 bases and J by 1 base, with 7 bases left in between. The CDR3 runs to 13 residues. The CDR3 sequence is CAISEGVSYEQYV. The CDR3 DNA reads TGTGCCATCAGTGAAGGAGTATCCTACGAGCAGTACGTC.

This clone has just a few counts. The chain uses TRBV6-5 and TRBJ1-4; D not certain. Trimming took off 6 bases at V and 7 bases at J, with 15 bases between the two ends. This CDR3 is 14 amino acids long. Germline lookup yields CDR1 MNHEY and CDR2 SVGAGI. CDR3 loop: CASSPGPEGEKLFF. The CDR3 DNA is TGTGCCAGCAGCCCGGGCCCCGAGGGTGAAAAACTGTTTTTT.

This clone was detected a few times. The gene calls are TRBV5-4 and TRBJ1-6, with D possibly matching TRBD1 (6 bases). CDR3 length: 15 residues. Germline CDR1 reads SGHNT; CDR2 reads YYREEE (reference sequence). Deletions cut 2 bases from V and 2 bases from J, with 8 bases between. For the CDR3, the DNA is TGTGCCAGCAGCTTACAGGGAACCTATAATTCACCCCTCCACTTT. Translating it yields CASSLQGTYNSPLHF.

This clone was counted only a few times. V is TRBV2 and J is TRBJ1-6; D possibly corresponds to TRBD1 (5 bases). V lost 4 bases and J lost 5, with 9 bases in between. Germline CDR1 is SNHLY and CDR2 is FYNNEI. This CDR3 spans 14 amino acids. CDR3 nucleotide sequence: TGTGCCAGCAGTGTCGGCAGGGATAATTCACCCCTCCACTTT. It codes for CASSVGRDNSPLHF.

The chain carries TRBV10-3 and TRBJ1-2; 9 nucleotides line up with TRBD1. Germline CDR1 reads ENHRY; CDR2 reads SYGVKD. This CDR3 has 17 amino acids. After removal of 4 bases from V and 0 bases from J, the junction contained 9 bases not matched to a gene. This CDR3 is CAISASGTGSANYGYTF. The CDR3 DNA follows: TGTGCCATCAGTGCCTCCGGGACAGGGTCAGCTAACTATGGCTACACCTTC.

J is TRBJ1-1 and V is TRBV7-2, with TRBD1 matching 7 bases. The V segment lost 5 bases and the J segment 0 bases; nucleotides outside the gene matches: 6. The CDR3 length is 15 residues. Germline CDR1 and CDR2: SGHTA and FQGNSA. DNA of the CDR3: TGTGCCAGCAGCCCCCGGGACAGACTGAACACTGAAGCTTTCTTT. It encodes CASSPRDRLNTEAFF.

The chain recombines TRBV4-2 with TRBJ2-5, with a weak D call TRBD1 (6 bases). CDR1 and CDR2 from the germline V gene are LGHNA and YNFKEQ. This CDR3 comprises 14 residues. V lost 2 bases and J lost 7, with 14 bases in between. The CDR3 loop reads CASSQPGRGGTQYF. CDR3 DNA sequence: TGTGCCAGCAGCCAACCCGGCAGAGGGGGGACCCAGTACTTC.

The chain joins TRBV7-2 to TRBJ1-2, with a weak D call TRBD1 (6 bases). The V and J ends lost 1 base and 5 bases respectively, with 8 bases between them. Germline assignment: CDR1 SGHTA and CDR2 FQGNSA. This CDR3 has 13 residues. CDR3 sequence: CASSLDREYGYTF. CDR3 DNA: TGTGCCAGCAGCTTAGACAGGGAATATGGCTACACCTTC.

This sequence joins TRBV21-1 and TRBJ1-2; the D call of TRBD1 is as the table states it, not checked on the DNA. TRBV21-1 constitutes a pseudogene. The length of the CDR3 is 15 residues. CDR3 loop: CARPGTGVGDYGYTF. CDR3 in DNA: TGTGCCAGACCCGGGACAGGGGTTGGTGACTATGGCTACACCTTC.

CDR3 protein: CASSVAGDTEAFF. As DNA, the CDR3 is TGTGCCAGCAGCGTAGCTGGAGACACTGAAGCTTTCTTT. The rearrangement uses TRBV9 and TRBJ1-1; D is uncertain. The V end was cut by 0 bases, the J end by 3 bases, with 6 bases between. CDR1 and CDR2 from the germline V gene are SGDLS and YYNGEE. This CDR3 has 13 residues.

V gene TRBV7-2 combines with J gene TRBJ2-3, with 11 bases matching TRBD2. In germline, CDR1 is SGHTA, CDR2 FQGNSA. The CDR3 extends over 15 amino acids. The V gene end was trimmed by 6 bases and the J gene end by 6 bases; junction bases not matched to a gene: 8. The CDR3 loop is CASRVAGGVRDTQYF. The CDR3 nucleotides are TGTGCCAGCAGAGTAGCGGGGGGGGTGAGGGATACGCAGTATTTT.

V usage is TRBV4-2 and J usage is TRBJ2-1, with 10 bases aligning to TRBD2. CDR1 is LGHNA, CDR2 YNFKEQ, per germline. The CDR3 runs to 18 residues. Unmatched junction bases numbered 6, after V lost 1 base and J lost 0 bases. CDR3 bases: TGTGCCAGCAGCCAAGGAAGTAGCGGGAGGAGCTCCTACAATGAGCAGTTCTTC. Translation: CASSQGSSGRSSYNEQFF.

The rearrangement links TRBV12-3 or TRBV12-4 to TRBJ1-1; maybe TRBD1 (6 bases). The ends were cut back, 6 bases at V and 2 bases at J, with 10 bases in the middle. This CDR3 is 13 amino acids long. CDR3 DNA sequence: TGTGCCAGCAGGCCAGGGGCCAACACTGAAGCTTTCTTT. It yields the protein CASRPGANTEAFF.